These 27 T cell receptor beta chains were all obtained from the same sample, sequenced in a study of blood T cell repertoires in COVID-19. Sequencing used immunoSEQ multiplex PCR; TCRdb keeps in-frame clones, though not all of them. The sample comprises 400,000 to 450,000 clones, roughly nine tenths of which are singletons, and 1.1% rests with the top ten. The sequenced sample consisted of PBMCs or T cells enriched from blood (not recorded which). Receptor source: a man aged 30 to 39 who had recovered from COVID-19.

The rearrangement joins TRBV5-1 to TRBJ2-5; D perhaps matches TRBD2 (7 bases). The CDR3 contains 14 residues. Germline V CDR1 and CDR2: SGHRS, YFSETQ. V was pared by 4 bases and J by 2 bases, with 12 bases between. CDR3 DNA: TGCGCCAGCAGCCGTGGGAGGGGGCAAGAGACCCAGTACTTC. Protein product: CASSRGRGQETQYF.

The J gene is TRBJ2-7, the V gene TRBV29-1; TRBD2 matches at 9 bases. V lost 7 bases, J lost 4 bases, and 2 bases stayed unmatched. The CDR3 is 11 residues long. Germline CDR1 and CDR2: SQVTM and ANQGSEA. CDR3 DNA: TGCAGCGGGACTAGCGCTTACGAGCAGTACTTC. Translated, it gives CSGTSAYEQYF.

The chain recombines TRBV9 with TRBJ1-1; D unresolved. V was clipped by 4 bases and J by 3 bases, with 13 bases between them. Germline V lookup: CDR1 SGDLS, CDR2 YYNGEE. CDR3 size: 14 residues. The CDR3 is CASSLKQVDTEAFF. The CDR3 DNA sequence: TGTGCCAGCAGCCTGAAGCAGGTGGACACTGAAGCTTTCTTT.

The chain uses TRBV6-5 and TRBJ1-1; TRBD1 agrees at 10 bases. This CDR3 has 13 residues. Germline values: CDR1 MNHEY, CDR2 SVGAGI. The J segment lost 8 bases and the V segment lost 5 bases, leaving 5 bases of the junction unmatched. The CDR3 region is CASSPRQGAEAFF. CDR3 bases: TGTGCCAGCAGTCCGAGACAGGGGGCAGAAGCTTTCTTT.

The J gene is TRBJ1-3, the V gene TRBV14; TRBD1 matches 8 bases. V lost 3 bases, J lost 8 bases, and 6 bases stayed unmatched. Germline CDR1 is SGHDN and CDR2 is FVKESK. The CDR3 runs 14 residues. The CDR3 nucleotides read TGTGCCAGCAGCCAGGTGGACAGGGTGGACACCATATATTTT. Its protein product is CASSQVDRVDTIYF.

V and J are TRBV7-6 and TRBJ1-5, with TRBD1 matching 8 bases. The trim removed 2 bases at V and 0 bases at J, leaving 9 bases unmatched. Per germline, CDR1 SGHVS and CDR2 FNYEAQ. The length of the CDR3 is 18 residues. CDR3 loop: CASSLYDRGRSSNQPQHF. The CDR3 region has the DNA TGTGCCAGCAGCTTATACGACAGGGGTCGGAGTAGCAATCAGCCCCAGCATTTT.

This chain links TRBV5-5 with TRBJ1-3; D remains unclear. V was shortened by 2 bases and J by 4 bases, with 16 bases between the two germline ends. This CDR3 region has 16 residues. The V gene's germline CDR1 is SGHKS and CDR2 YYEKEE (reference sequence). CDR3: CASSFGLQSAGNTIYF. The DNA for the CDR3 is TGTGCCAGCAGCTTTGGTCTCCAGAGCGCCGGAAACACCATATATTTT.

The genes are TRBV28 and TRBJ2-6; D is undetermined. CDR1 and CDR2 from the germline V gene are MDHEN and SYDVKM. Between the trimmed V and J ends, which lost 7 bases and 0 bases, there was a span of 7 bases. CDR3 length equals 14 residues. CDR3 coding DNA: TGTGCCAGCAAGTTGAGCTCTGGGGCCAACGTCCTGACTTTC. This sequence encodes CASKLSSGANVLTF.

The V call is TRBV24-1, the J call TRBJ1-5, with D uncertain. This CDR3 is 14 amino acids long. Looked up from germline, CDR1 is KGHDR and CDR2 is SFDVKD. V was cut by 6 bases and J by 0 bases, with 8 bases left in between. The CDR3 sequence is CATSNSDSNQPQHF. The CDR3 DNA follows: TGTGCCACCAGTAACAGTGATAGCAATCAGCCCCAGCATTTT.

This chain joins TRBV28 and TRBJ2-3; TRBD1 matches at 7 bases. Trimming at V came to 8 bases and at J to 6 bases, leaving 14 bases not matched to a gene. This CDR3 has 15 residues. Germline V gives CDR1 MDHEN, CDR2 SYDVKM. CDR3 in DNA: TGTGCCAGCGGACTTACGACAGGGAATGGGGATACGCAGTATTTT. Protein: CASGLTTGNGDTQYF.

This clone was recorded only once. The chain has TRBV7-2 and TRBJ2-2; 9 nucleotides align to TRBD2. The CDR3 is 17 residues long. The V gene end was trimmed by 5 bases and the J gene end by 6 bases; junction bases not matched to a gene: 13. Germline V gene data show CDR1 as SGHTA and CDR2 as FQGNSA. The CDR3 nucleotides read TGTGCCAGCAGCCCCTTCAGGAAGCGGGAGGAGGCCGGGGAGCTGTTTTTT. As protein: CASSPFRKREEAGELFF.

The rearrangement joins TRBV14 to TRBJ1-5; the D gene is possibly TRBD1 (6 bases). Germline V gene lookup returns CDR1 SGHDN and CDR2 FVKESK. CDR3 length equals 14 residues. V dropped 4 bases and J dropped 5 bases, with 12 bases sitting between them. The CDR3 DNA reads TGTGCCAGCAGCCCACAGGGCTCTCATCAGCCCCAGCATTTT. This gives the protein CASSPQGSHQPQHF.

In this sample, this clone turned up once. Written as DNA, the CDR3 is TGTGCCAGCAGCCAAGAAGGAGGAGGGGATGGCACTGAAGCTTTCTTT. Protein: CASSQEGGGDGTEAFF. The chain is built from TRBV14 and TRBJ1-1; possible D gene TRBD1, 5 bases. Trimming shortened V by 0 bases and J by 4 bases, and 15 bases separated the two germline ends. Germline lookup yields CDR1 SGHDN and CDR2 FVKESK. The CDR3 totals 16 residues.

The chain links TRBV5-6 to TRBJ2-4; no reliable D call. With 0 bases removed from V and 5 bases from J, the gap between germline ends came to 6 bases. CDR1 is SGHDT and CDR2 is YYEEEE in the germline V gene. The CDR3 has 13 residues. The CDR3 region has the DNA TGTGCCAGCAGCTTGGGCGGCGAAAACATTCAGTACTTC. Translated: CASSLGGENIQYF.

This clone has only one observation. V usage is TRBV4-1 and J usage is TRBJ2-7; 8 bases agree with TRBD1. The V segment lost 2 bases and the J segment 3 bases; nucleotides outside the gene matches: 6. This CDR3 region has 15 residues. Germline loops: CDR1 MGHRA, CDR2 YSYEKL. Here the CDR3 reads CASSQTQGASYEQYF. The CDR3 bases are TGCGCCAGCAGCCAAACCCAGGGGGCGAGCTACGAGCAGTACTTC.

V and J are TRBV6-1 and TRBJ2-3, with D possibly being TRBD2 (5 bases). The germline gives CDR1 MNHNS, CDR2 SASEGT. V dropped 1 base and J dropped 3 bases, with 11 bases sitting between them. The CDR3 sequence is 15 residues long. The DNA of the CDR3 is TGTGCCAGCAGTGAAGACCCCACTAGGACAGATACGCAGTATTTT. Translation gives CASSEDPTRTDTQYF.

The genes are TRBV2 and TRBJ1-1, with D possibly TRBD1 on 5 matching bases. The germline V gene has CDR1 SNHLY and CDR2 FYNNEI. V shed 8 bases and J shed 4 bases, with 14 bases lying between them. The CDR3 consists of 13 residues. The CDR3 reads CASSSTGGTEAFF. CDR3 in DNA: TGTGCCAGCTCCTCTACGGGGGGCACTGAAGCTTTCTTT.

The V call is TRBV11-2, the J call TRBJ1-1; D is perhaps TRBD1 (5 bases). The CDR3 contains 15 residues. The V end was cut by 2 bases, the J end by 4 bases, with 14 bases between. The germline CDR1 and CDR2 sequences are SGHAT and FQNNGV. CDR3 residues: CASSLNPGLGTEAFF. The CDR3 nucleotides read TGTGCCAGCAGCTTAAATCCAGGGTTGGGCACTGAAGCTTTCTTT. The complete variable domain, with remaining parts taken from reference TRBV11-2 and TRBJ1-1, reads EAGVAQSPRYKIIEKRQSVAFWCNPISGHATLYWYQQILGQGPKLLIQFQNNGVVDDSQLPKDRFSAERLKGVDSTLKIQPAKLEDSAVYLCASSLNPGLGTEAFFGQGTRLTVV.

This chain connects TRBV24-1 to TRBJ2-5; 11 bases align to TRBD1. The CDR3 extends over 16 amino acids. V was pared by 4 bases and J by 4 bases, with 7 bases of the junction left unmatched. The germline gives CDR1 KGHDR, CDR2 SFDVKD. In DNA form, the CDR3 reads TGTGCCACCAGTGAATCGGGACAGGGGGTCGGAGAGACCCAGTACTTC. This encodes CATSESGQGVGETQYF.

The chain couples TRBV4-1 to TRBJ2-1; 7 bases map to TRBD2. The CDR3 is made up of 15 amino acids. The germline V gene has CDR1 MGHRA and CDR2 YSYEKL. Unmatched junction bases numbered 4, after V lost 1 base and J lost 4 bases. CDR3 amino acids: CASSQASGEYNEQFF. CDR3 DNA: TGCGCCAGCAGCCAAGCCAGCGGGGAATACAATGAGCAGTTCTTC.

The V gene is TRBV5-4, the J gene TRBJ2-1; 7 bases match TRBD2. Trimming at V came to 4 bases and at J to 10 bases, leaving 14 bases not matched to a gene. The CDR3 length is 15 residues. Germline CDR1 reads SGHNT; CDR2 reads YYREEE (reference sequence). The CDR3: CASSAKLAGDREQFF. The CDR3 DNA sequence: TGTGCCAGCAGCGCCAAGCTGGCGGGAGACCGCGAGCAGTTCTTC.

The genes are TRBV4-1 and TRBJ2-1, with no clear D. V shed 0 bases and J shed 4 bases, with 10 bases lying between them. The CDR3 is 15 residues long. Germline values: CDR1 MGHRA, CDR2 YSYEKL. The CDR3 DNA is TGCGCCAGCAGCCAAGATCGTACAAGTTACAATGAGCAGTTCTTC. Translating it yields CASSQDRTSYNEQFF.

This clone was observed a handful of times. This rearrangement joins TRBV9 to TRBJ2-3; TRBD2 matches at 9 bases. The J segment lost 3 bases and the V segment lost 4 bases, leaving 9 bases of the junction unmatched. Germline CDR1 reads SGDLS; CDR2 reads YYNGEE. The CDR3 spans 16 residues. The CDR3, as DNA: TGTGCCAGCAGCCCAGGGGTTAGCGGGGGTACAGATACGCAGTATTTT. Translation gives CASSPGVSGGTDTQYF.

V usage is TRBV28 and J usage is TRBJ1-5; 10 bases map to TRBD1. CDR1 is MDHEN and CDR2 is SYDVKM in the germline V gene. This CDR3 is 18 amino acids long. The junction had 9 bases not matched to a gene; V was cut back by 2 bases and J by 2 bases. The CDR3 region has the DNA TGTGCCAGCAGTTTAGTTGGGACAGGGGAGTGGGGCAATCAGCCCCAGCATTTT. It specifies CASSLVGTGEWGNQPQHF.

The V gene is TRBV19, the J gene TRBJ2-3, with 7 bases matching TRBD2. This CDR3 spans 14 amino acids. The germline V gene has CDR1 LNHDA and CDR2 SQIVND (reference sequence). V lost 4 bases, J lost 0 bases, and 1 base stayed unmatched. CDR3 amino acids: CASSKGLSTDTQYF. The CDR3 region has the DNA TGTGCCAGTAGTAAGGGACTAAGCACAGATACGCAGTATTTT.

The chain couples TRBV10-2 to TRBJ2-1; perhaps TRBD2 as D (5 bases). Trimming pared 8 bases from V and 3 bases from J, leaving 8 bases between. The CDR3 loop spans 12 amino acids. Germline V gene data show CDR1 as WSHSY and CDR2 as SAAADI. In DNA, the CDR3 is TGCGCCAGCGGCAGCGGCTACAATGAGCAGTTCTTC. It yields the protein CASGSGYNEQFF.

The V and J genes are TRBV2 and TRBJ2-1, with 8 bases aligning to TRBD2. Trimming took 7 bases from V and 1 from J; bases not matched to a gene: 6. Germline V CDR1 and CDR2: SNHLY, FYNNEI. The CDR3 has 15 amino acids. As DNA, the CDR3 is TGTGCCAGCACCCCAGAGCGGGAGTCCTACAATGAGCAGTTCTTC. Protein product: CASTPERESYNEQFF. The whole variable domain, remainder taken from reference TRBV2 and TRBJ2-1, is EPEVTQTPSHQVTQMGQEVILRCVPISNHLYFYWYRQILGQKVEFLVSFYNNEISEKSEIFDDQFSVERPDGSNFTLKIRSTKLEDSAMYFCASTPERESYNEQFFGPGTRLTVL.